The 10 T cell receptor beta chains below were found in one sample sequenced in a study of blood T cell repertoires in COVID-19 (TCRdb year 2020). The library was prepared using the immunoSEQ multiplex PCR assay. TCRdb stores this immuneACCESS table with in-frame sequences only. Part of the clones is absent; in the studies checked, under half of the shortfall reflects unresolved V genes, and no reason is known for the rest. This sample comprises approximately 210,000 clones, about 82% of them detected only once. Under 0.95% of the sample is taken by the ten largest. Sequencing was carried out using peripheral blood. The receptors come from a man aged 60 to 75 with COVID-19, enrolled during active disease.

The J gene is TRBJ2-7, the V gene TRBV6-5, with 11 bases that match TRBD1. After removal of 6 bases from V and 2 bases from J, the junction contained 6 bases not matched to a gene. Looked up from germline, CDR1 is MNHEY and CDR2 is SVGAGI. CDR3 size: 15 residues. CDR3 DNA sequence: TGTGCCAGCAGGGACGGGACAGGGGGGGCCTACGAGCAGTACTTC. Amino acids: CASRDGTGGAYEQYF.

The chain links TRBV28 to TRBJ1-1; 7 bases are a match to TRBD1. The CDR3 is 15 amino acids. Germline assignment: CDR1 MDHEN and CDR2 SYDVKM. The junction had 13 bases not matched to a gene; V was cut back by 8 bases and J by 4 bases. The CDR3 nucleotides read TGTGCCAGCTCGAAACAGGGGCCGCGGAGCACTGAAGCTTTCTTT. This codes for CASSKQGPRSTEAFF.

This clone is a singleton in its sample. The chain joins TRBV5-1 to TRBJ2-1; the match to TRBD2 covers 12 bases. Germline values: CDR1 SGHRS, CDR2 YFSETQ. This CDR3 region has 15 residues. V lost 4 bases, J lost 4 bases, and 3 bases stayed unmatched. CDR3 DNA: TGCGCCAGCAGCATTCTAGCGGGGGGGTACAATGAGCAGTTCTTC. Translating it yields CASSILAGGYNEQFF.

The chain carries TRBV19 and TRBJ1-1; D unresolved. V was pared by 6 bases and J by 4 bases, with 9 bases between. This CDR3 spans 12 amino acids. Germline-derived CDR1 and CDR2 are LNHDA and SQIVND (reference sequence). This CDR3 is CASSSRVTEAFF. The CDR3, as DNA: TGTGCCAGTAGCTCCCGAGTCACTGAAGCTTTCTTT.

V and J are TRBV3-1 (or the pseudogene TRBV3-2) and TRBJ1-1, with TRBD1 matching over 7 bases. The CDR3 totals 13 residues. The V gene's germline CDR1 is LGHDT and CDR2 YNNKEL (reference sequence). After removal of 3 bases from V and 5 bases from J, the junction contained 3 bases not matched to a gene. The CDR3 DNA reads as TGTGCCAGCAGCCATCCAGGGGGGACTGAAGCTTTCTTT. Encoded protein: CASSHPGGTEAFF.

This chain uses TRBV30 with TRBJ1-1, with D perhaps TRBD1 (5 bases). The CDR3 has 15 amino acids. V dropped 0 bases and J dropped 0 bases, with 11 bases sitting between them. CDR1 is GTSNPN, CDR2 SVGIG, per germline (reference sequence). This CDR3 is CAWSVLTVMNTEAFF. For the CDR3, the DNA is TGTGCCTGGAGTGTTTTGACAGTCATGAACACTGAAGCTTTCTTT. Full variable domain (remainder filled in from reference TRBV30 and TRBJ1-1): SQTIHQWPATLVQPVGSPLSLECTVEGTSNPNLYWYRQAAGRGLQLLFYSVGIGQISSEVPQNLSASRPQDRQFILSSKKLLLSDSGFYLCAWSVLTVMNTEAFFGQGTRLTVV.

In DNA form, the CDR3 reads TGTGCCAGCAGCCAAGTGACAACCATCACAGATACGCAGTATTTT. This sequence encodes CASSQVTTITDTQYF. The chain employs TRBV14 and TRBJ2-3; D remains ambiguous. The length of the CDR3 is 15 residues. Trimming took off 1 base at V and 2 bases at J, with 10 bases between the two ends. Germline CDR1 reads SGHDN; CDR2 reads FVKESK.

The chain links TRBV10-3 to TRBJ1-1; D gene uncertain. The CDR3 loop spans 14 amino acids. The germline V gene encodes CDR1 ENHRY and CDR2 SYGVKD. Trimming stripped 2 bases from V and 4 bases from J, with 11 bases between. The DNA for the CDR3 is TGTGCCATCAGTGAGATGGGGAGCTCCACTGAAGCTTTCTTT. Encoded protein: CAISEMGSSTEAFF.

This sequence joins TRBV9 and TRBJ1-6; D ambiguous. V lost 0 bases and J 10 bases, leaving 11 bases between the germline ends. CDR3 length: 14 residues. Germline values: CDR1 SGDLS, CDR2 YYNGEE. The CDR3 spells CASSVVGGRSPLHF. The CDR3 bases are TGTGCCAGCAGCGTAGTGGGAGGGAGGTCACCCCTCCACTTT.

This CDR3 is CASSFPGLGNEQFF. The CDR3 coding sequence is TGTGCCAGCAGCTTCCCGGGACTAGGGAATGAGCAGTTCTTC. J is TRBJ2-1 and V is TRBV3-1 (or the pseudogene TRBV3-2), with 8 nucleotides matching TRBD2. After removal of 5 bases from V and 7 bases from J, the junction contained 7 bases not matched to a gene. The germline V gene has CDR1 LGHDT and CDR2 YNNKEL (reference sequence). The CDR3 has 14 residues.